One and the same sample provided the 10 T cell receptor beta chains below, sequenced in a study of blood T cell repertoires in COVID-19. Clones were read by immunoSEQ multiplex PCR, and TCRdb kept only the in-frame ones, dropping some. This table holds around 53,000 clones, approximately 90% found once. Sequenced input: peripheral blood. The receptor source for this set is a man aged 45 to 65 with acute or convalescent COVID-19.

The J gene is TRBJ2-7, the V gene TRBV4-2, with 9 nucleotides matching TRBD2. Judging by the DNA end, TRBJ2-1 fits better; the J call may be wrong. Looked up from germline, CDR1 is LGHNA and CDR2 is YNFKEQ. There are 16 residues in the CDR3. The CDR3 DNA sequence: TGTGCCAGCAGCCAAGAGGCGGGAGGGCCATTCAATGAGCAGTTCTTC. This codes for CASSQEAGGPFNEQFF.

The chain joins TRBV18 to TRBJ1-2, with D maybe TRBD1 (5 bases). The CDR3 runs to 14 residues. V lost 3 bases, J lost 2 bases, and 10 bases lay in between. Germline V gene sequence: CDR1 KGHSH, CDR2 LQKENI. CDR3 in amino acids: CASSPLRENYGYTF. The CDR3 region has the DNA TGTGCCAGCTCACCTCTCAGGGAAAACTATGGCTACACCTTC.

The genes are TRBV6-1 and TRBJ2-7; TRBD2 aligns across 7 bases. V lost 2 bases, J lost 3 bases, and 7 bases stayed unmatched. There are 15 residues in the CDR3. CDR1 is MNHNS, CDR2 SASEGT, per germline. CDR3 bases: TGTGCCAGCAGTGAACGGGGGGATGTGGGCTACGAGCAGTACTTC. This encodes CASSERGDVGYEQYF.

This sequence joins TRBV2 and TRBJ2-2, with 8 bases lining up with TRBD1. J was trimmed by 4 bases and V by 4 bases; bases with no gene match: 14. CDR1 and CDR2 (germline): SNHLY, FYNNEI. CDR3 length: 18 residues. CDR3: CASSAGQGGPRGTGELFF. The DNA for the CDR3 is TGTGCCAGCAGTGCAGGACAGGGCGGCCCCCGAGGCACCGGGGAGCTGTTTTTT.

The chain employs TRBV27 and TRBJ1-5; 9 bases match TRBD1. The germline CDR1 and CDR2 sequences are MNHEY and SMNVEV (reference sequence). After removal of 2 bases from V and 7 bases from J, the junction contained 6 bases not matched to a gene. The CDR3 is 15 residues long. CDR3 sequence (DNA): TGTGCCAGCAGTTTACTACCGGGACAGGGACAGCCCCAGCATTTT. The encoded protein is CASSLLPGQGQPQHF.

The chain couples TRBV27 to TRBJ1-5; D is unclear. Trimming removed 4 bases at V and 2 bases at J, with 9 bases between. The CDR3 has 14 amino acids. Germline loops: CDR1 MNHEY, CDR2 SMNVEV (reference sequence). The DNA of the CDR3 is TGTGCCAGCAGTTCCCAGATGGGCAATCAGCCCCAGCATTTT. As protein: CASSSQMGNQPQHF.

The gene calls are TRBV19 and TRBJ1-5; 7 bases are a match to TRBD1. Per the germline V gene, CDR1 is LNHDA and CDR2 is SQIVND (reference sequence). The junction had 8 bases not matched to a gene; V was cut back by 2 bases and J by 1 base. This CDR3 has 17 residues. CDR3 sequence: CASSIIGGTDSNQPQHF. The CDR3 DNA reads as TGTGCCAGTAGTATAATAGGGGGGACAGACAGCAATCAGCCCCAGCATTTT.

CDR3 protein: CASSRGQANTEAFF. CDR3 DNA: TGTGCCAGCTCACGGGGACAAGCAAACACTGAAGCTTTCTTT. J is TRBJ1-1 and V is TRBV18, with a weak D call TRBD1 (6 bases). Germline V CDR1 and CDR2: KGHSH, LQKENI. V was pared by 4 bases and J by 2 bases, with 11 bases between. There are 14 residues in the CDR3.

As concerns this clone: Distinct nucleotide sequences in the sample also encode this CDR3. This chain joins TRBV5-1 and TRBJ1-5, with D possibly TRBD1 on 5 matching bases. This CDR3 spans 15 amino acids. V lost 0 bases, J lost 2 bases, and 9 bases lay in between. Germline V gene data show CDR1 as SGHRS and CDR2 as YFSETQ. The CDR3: CASSLAGGGNQPQHF. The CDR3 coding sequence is TGCGCCAGCAGCTTGGCGGGAGGGGGCAATCAGCCCCAGCATTTT.

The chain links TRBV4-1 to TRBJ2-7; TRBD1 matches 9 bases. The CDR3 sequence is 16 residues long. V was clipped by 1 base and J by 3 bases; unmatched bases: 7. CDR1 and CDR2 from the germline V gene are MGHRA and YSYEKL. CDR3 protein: CASSQAGSGQGYEQYF. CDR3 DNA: TGCGCCAGCAGCCAAGCGGGCTCGGGACAGGGCTACGAGCAGTACTTC.